These T cell receptor beta chains were read from a single sample in a study of T cells after posttransplantation cyclophosphamide. Method: immunoSEQ multiplex PCR; TCRdb's copy keeps in-frame clones and lacks some. The table records roughly 4,800 clones, 80% of them present only once. The sequences come from PBMCs, collected after allogeneic stem cell transplant with posttransplant cyclophosphamide. These receptor sequences come from a male patient between 50 and 60 years old who received an allogeneic stem cell transplant from a related donor and was CMV-positive. The graft donor may have given rise to some T cells. Both conserved end residues are part of each CDR3. Fields, in order: J gene, D gene, V gene, clone size, CDR3 DNA, CDR3 protein. D genes are given only for firm matches. Where a row states a size, it is once, few, many or the class of an expanded clone; other rows omit it.

TRBJ2-3 | - | TRBV18 | - | TGTGCCAGCTCACCACTTACTAGCACAGATACGCAGTATTTT | CASSPLTSTDTQYF
TRBJ2-6 | - | TRBV1 | - | TGCACCAGCAGCCAAGAATGGCGCAGGGGGAACTCTGGGGCCAACGTCCTGACTTTC | CTSSQEWRRGNSGANVLTF
TRBJ2-5 | - | TRBV10-3 | - | TGTGCCATCGCGATCACTGACCAAGAGACCCAGTACTTC | CAIAITDQETQYF
TRBJ2-1 | TRBD1 | TRBV4-3 | - | TGCGCCAGCAGCCAAACCACAGGGGCGATCTACAATGAGCAGTTCTTC | CASSQTTGAIYNEQFF
TRBJ2-1 | TRBD2 | TRBV9 | - | TGTGCCAGCCATACTAGCGGGGATGCGTACAATGAGCAGTTCTTC | CASHTSGDAYNEQFF
TRBJ1-1 | TRBD1 | TRBV29-1 | - | TGCAGCGTTAAAGGACAGGAGAGCACTGAAGCTTTCTTT | CSVKGQESTEAFF
TRBJ1-5 | - | TRBV5-1 | - | TGCGCCAGCAGCTTAGCAGGAAATCAGCCCCAGCATTTT | CASSLAGNQPQHF
TRBJ2-2 | - | TRBV10-2 | - | TGCGCCAGCATGGACAGCCAAAGGAACACCGGGGAGCTGTTTTTT | CASMDSQRNTGELFF
TRBJ2-1 | TRBD2 | TRBV5-1 | - | TGCGCCAGCAGCTTGCTAGCGGGAGTGAGGAATGAGCAGTTCTTC | CASSLLAGVRNEQFF
TRBJ2-7 | TRBD1 | TRBV5-5 | - | TGTGCCAGCAGCATAGGACAGGGGGCGCCCCGGGAGTACTTC | CASSIGQGAPREYF
TRBJ2-1 | TRBD2 | TRBV10-3 | once | TGTGCCATCAGTGAGTCGACTCTAGCGGGGAGCTCCTACAATGAGCAGTTCTTC | CAISESTLAGSSYNEQFF
TRBJ2-5 | - | TRBV13 | - | TGTGCCAGCAGCTTAAGCGGAGGAGAGACCCAGTACTTC | CASSLSGGETQYF
TRBJ2-1 | - | TRBV11-2 | - | TGTGCCAGCAGCCCCAATGTGGCTAGGCAGTTCTTC | CASSPNVARQFF
TRBJ2-5 | - | TRBV11-2 | - | TGTGCCAGCAGCTTAGTCCAGCAAGAGACCCAGTACTTC | CASSLVQQETQYF
TRBJ1-2 | TRBD1 | TRBV7-2 | - | TGTGCCAGCAGCTTGACAGGGGTTGATGGCTACACCTTC | CASSLTGVDGYTF
TRBJ1-1 | - | TRBV25-1 | - | TGTGCCAGCAGTGGACCGACAGTGAACACTGAAGCTTTCTTT | CASSGPTVNTEAFF
TRBJ2-7 | - | TRBV7-2 | once | TGTGCCAGCAGCTTCTCGCGCGAGCAGTACTTC | CASSFSREQYF
TRBJ2-3 | TRBD1 | TRBV18 | - | TGTGCCAGCTCTAGTGGGACAGGGGCCCGCACAGATACGCAGTATTTT | CASSSGTGARTDTQYF
TRBJ2-3 | - | TRBV19 | - | TGTGCCAGTACCCAGGGGGGACGAGGTGGCACAGATACGCAGTATTTT | CASTQGGRGGTDTQYF
TRBJ2-3 | TRBD1 | TRBV11-2 | - | TGTGCCAGCGGAAGGGACAGGGAAAATACGCAGTATTTT | CASGRDRENTQYF
TRBJ1-1 | - | TRBV5-6 | - | TGTGCCAGCAGCTTGGATGGGGGGAGATTTGAAGCTTTCTTT | CASSLDGGRFEAFF
TRBJ1-2 | TRBD1 | TRBV6-6 | - | TGTGCCAGCAATGGACAGGGTCTCGGCTACACCTTC | CASNGQGLGYTF